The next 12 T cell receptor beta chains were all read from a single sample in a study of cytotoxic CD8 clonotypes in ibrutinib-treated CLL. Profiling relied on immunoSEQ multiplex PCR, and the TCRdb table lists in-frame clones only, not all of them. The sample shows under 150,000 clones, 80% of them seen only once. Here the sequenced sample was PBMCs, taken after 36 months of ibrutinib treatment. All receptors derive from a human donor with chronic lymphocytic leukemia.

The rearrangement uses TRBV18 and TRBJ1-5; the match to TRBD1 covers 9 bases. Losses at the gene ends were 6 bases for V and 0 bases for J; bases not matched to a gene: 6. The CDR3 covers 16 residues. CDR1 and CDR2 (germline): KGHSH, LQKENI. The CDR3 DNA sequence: TGTGCCAGCTCGCCGACAGGGGGTGTTAGCAATCAGCCCCAGCATTTT. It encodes CASSPTGGVSNQPQHF.

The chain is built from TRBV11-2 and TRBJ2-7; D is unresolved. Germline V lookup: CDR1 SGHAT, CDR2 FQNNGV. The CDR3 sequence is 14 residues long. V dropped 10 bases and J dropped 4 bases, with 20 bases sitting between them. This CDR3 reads CATTGWVGPYEQYF. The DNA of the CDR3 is TGTGCCACCACTGGGTGGGTCGGGCCATACGAGCAGTACTTC.

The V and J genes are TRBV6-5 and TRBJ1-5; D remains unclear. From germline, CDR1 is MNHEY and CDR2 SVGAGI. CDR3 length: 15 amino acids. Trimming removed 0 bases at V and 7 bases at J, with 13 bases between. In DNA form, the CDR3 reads TGTGCCAGCAGTTACTCCGGCGGGTCTGGACAGCCCCAGCATTTT. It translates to CASSYSGGSGQPQHF.

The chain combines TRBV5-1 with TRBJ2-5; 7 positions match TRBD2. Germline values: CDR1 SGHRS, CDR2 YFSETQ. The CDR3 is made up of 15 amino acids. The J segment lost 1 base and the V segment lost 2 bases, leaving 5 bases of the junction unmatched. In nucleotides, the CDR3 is TGCGCCAGCAGCTTCGTTTGGGGGGGCCAAGAGACCCAGTACTTC. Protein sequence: CASSFVWGGQETQYF.

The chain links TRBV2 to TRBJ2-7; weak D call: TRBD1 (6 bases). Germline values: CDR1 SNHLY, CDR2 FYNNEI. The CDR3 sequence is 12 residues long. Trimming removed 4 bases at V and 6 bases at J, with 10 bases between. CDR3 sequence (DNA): TGTGCCAGCAGTGTAAGCAGGGGCGAGCAGTACTTC. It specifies CASSVSRGEQYF.

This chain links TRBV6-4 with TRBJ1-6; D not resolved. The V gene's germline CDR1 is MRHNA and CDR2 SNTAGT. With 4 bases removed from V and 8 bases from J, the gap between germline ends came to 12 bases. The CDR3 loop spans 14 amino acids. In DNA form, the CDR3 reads TGTGCCAGCAGTGTTAGGGCCGTGGATTCACCCCTCCACTTT. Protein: CASSVRAVDSPLHF.

CDR3 nucleotide sequence: TGTGCCAGCAGTAGGACGGTTGGAAACACCATATATTTT. Translated, it gives CASSRTVGNTIYF. The rearrangement joins TRBV7-9 to TRBJ1-3; D call uncertain. The germline CDR1 and CDR2 sequences are SEHNR and FQNEAQ (reference sequence). The germline V and J ends were trimmed by 6 bases and 3 bases, with 9 bases remaining between them. The CDR3 has 13 residues.

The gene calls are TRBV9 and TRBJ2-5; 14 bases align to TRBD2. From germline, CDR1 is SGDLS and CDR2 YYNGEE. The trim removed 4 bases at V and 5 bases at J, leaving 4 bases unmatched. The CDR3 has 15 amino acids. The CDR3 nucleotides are TGTGCCAGCAGCAAGGGACTAGCGGGAGAGGAGACCCAGTACTTC. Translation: CASSKGLAGEETQYF.

CDR3 amino acids: CASSSQGSGELFF. CDR3 DNA: TGCGCCAGCAGTTCACAGGGCTCCGGGGAGCTGTTTTTT. This chain links TRBV23-1 with TRBJ2-2; TRBD1 might be the D (6 bases). TRBV23-1 belongs to the ORF category, with a function that is uncertain. The CDR3 spans 13 residues. Trimming removed 5 bases at V and 6 bases at J, with 10 bases between.

This CDR3 is CAWAGGFNEQFF. CDR3 sequence (DNA): TGTGCCTGGGCTGGGGGGTTCAATGAGCAGTTCTTC. The chain combines TRBV30 with TRBJ2-1, with a weak D call TRBD2 (6 bases). Per germline, CDR1 GTSNPN and CDR2 SVGIG (reference sequence). V dropped 5 bases and J dropped 6 bases, with 11 bases sitting between them. The CDR3 length is 12 residues.

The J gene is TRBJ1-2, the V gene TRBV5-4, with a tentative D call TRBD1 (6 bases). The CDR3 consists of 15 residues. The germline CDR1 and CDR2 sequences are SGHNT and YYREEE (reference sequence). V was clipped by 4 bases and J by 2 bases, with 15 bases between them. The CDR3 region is CASSPIPQGNYGYTF. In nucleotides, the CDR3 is TGTGCCAGCAGCCCCATACCTCAGGGGAACTATGGCTACACCTTC.

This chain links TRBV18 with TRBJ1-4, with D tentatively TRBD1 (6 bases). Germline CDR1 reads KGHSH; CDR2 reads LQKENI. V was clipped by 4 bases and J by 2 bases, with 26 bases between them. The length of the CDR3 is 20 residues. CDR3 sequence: CASSRLKNNRAPGTNEKLFF. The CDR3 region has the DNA TGTGCCAGCTCACGTCTCAAAAACAACAGGGCCCCTGGGACTAATGAAAAACTGTTTTTT.